The 23 T cell receptor beta chains below were found in one sample sequenced in a study of blood T cell repertoires in COVID-19 (dated by TCRdb to 2018 to 2020). Receptor libraries were prepared by the immunoSEQ multiplex PCR assay. Entries here come from immuneACCESS through TCRdb and include only in-frame sequences with V and J called. Some clones fail to appear in such tables; in the studies checked, an unresolved V gene covers under half of the shortfall, and the cause of the remainder is unknown. This sample is represented by some 190,000 clones; 84% of them were singletons. The top ten clones comprise less than 6.5% of the sample. Sequencing input: peripheral blood. Receptors were obtained from a woman between 65 and 79 years old with active or convalescent COVID-19.

This clone was seen a few times. V usage is TRBV5-6 and J usage is TRBJ2-3, with 7 bases fitting TRBD1. The V and J ends lost 4 bases and 1 base, in that order; junction bases with no gene match: 3. CDR1 is SGHDT and CDR2 is YYEEEE in the germline V gene. This CDR3 comprises 14 residues. The CDR3 nucleotides read TGTGCCAGCAGCACTGGGACAGGCACAGATACGCAGTATTTT. This translates into CASSTGTGTDTQYF. The whole variable domain, filled in from reference TRBV5-6 and TRBJ2-3, reads DAGVTQSPTHLIKTRGQQVTLRCSPKSGHDTVSWYQQALGQGPQFIFQYYEEEERQRGNFPDRFSGHQFPNYSSELNVNALLLGDSALYLCASSTGTGTDTQYFGPGTRLTVL.

The CDR3 sequence: CASSQAGFIGGYTF. As DNA, the CDR3 is TGTGCCAGCAGTCAAGCAGGGTTCATCGGTGGCTACACCTTC. The rearrangement links TRBV6-2 or TRBV6-3 to TRBJ1-2, with D perhaps TRBD1 (5 bases). The CDR3 extends over 14 amino acids. V shed 5 bases and J shed 7 bases, with 17 bases lying between them. The V gene's germline CDR1 is MNHEY and CDR2 SVGEGT.

The genes are TRBV24-1 and TRBJ2-7, with 8 bases identical to TRBD1. Germline trimming cut 1 base from V and 5 bases from J; bases unmatched to any gene: 15. Germline V gene sequence: CDR1 KGHDR, CDR2 SFDVKD. The CDR3 is 18 residues long. CDR3 coding DNA: TGTGCCACCAGTGATTTCCAGCAGGGGGCAAGGTATGCTCACGAGCAGTACTTC. Amino acid sequence: CATSDFQQGARYAHEQYF.

The chain is built from TRBV5-1 and TRBJ2-5, with 9 bases that match TRBD2. This CDR3 has 16 residues. J was trimmed by 5 bases and V by 0 bases; bases with no gene match: 8. Germline V gene sequence: CDR1 SGHRS, CDR2 YFSETQ. Written as DNA, the CDR3 is TGCGCCAGCAGCTTGGTAGCGGGAGTGGGTGAGGAGACCCAGTACTTC. This sequence encodes CASSLVAGVGEETQYF.

CDR3 loop: CASRPGTSGNNEQFF. CDR3 coding DNA: TGTGCCAGCAGACCCGGGACTAGCGGCAACAATGAGCAGTTCTTC. The V gene is TRBV6-5, the J gene TRBJ2-1; 11 positions match TRBD2. This CDR3 region has 15 residues. V shed 6 bases and J 5 bases; nucleotides not matched to a gene: 6. Germline V gene lookup returns CDR1 MNHEY and CDR2 SVGAGI.

The gene calls are TRBV19 and TRBJ2-1, with 7 nucleotides matching TRBD1. Germline CDR1 is LNHDA and CDR2 is SQIVND (reference sequence). Trimming took 5 bases from V and 3 from J; bases not matched to a gene: 4. This CDR3 region has 14 residues. The CDR3 reads CASSVGTVYNEQFF. The CDR3 nucleotides are TGTGCCAGTAGTGTCGGGACAGTCTACAATGAGCAGTTCTTC.

The chain combines TRBV5-5 with TRBJ2-2; 9 bases agree with TRBD2. The CDR3 length is 17 residues. Germline lookup yields CDR1 SGHKS and CDR2 YYEKEE (reference sequence). The V segment lost 2 bases and the J segment 1 base; nucleotides outside the gene matches: 6. The DNA of the CDR3 is TGTGCCAGCAGCTTTTCGATAGCGGGAGTGAACACCGGGGAGCTGTTTTTT. Its protein is CASSFSIAGVNTGELFF.

The chain joins TRBV19 to TRBJ1-6; D may be TRBD1 (6 bases). The CDR3 runs to 14 residues. V lost 7 bases to trimming and J lost 11 bases, with 18 bases between them. Germline CDR1 and CDR2: LNHDA and SQIVND (reference sequence). The CDR3 nucleotides are TGTGCCAGTACCCCACAGGGAGCGCGGGCACCCCTCCACTTT. Translating it yields CASTPQGARAPLHF.

V usage is TRBV6-5 and J usage is TRBJ1-5, with D maybe TRBD1 (6 bases). Germline-derived CDR1 and CDR2 are MNHEY and SVGAGI. The CDR3 is 14 residues long. The V and J ends lost 6 bases and 7 bases respectively, with 16 bases between them. The CDR3 loop is CASRRRGAWQPQHF. CDR3 coding DNA: TGTGCCAGCAGGCGTCGGGGGGCTTGGCAGCCCCAGCATTTT.

The chain is built from TRBV29-1 and TRBJ2-2, with TRBD1 identical over 10 bases. Unmatched junction bases numbered 5, after V lost 7 bases and J lost 3 bases. CDR3 length: 14 amino acids. The germline V gene has CDR1 SQVTM and CDR2 ANQGSEA. This CDR3 is CSATTGGYTGELFF. CDR3 nucleotide sequence: TGCAGCGCTACGACAGGGGGCTACACCGGGGAGCTGTTTTTT.

This clone was found once. Within the sample, other DNA sequences also encode this same CDR3. J is TRBJ1-6 and V is TRBV28, with 7 bases aligning to TRBD1. J lost 7 bases, V lost 1 base, and 1 base had no gene match. Germline CDR1 MDHEN, CDR2 SYDVKM. The CDR3 totals 14 residues. CDR3 sequence: CASSLYRGNSPLHF. As DNA, the CDR3 is TGTGCCAGCAGTTTATACAGGGGAAATTCACCCCTCCACTTT. Full variable domain (outside the CDR3, taken from reference TRBV28 and TRBJ1-6): DVKVTQSSRYLVKRTGEKVFLECVQDMDHENMFWYRQDPGLGLRLIYFSYDVKMKEKGDIPEGYSVSREKKERFSLILESASTNQTSMYLCASSLYRGNSPLHFGNGTRLTVT.

The rearrangement joins TRBV11-2 to TRBJ1-1; TRBD1 is a possible D gene (5 bases). The germline V and J ends were trimmed by 4 bases and 11 bases, with 23 bases remaining between them. The CDR3 consists of 15 residues. In germline, CDR1 is SGHAT, CDR2 FQNNGV. The CDR3 region has the DNA TGTGCCAGCAGCTCCCCGGGGGGGACTCGCCCCTTGGCTTTCTTT. This translates into CASSSPGGTRPLAFF.

This chain joins TRBV27 and TRBJ2-7; 7 positions match TRBD1. From germline, CDR1 is MNHEY and CDR2 SMNVEV (reference sequence). This CDR3 region has 16 residues. With 1 base clipped from V and 7 bases from J, the junction kept 13 bases outside the gene matches. CDR3 loop: CASSLLSEDRYMEQYF. Written as DNA, the CDR3 is TGTGCCAGCAGTTTATTAAGTGAGGACAGGTATATGGAGCAGTACTTC.

CDR3: CASSPTTIPGVFF. Here the CDR3 DNA reads TGTGCCAGCTCACCAACGACCATACCCGGGGTTTTCTTT. The J gene is TRBJ1-1, the V gene TRBV18; no clear D. This CDR3 region has 13 residues. CDR1 and CDR2 from the germline V gene are KGHSH and LQKENI. Trimming cost V 2 bases and J 13 bases, with 17 bases left between them.

The chain carries TRBV6-5 and TRBJ2-1, with 7 bases matching TRBD2. V lost 0 bases and J lost 6; bases outside the gene matches: 8. Germline-derived CDR1 and CDR2 are MNHEY and SVGAGI. This CDR3 is built from 16 residues. CDR3: CASSYSGLAASNEQFF. The CDR3 DNA is TGTGCCAGCAGTTACTCGGGGCTAGCGGCCTCCAATGAGCAGTTCTTC.

The chain uses TRBV2 and TRBJ2-2; 9 nucleotides agree with TRBD1. The CDR3 sequence is 14 residues long. The V and J ends lost 4 bases and 5 bases, in that order; junction bases with no gene match: 2. From germline, CDR1 is SNHLY and CDR2 FYNNEI. Here the CDR3 reads CASSGGQGTGELFF. CDR3 nucleotides: TGTGCCAGCAGTGGTGGACAGGGGACCGGGGAGCTGTTTTTT.

The genes are TRBV20-1 and TRBJ2-3, with TRBD1 as a possible D gene (5 bases). The CDR3 consists of 11 residues. Germline V gene lookup returns CDR1 DFQATT and CDR2 SNEGSKA (reference sequence). Trimming cost V 7 bases and J 5 bases, with 10 bases left between them. CDR3 sequence (DNA): TGCAGTGTGCCCCAGGGAGATACGCAGTATTTT. Its translation is CSVPQGDTQYF.

The chain recombines TRBV10-1 with TRBJ2-1; 12 positions agree with TRBD2. CDR3 length: 17 amino acids. V lost 1 base and J lost 1; bases outside the gene matches: 2. From germline, CDR1 is WNHNN and CDR2 SYGVQD (reference sequence). Here the CDR3 reads CASSEFGTSGSYNEQFF. As DNA, the CDR3 is TGCGCCAGCAGTGAGTTCGGGACTAGCGGGTCCTACAATGAGCAGTTCTTC.

The chain combines TRBV7-9 with TRBJ1-3, with D tentatively TRBD1 (5 bases). V lost 2 bases, J lost 4 bases, and 12 bases lay in between. Germline V CDR1 and CDR2: SEHNR, FQNEAQ (reference sequence). This CDR3 region has 15 residues. The CDR3 is CASSLRGLAGNTIYF. The CDR3 nucleotides read TGTGCCAGCAGCTTACGGGGACTTGCAGGAAACACCATATATTTT. Together with reference TRBV7-9 and TRBJ1-3, the CDR3 gives the full variable domain: DTGVSQNPRHKITKRGQNVTFRCDPISEHNRLYWYRQTLGQGPEFLTYFQNEAQLEKSRLLSDRFSAERPKGSFSTLEIQRTEQGDSAMYLCASSLRGLAGNTIYFGEGSWLTVV.

This clone appeared a single time. The chain joins TRBV15 to TRBJ2-2, with D maybe TRBD2 (6 bases). Germline V CDR1 and CDR2: LNHNV, YYDKDF (reference sequence). V lost 1 base, J lost 1 base, and 7 bases lay in between. The CDR3 consists of 15 residues. CDR3 bases: TGTGCCACCAGCAGAGGCGGGGTGAACACCGGGGAGCTGTTTTTT. It specifies CATSRGGVNTGELFF.

A few counts support this clone. CDR3 DNA sequence: TGTGCCAGCAGTCGAGGGAGCTCTGGAAACACCATATATTTT. Residues: CASSRGSSGNTIYF. The chain couples TRBV3-1 (or the pseudogene TRBV3-2) to TRBJ1-3; D is undetermined. Per germline, CDR1 LGHDT and CDR2 YNNKEL (reference sequence). V dropped 6 bases and J dropped 0 bases, with 9 bases sitting between them. This CDR3 comprises 14 residues.

The J gene is TRBJ1-2, the V gene TRBV4-1; D is unclear. This CDR3 has 17 amino acids. CDR1 is MGHRA, CDR2 YSYEKL, per germline. V was clipped by 0 bases and J by 8 bases, with 22 bases between them. The CDR3 is CASSQDIGSSPGKGYTF. DNA for the CDR3: TGCGCCAGCAGCCAAGATATCGGCTCGTCCCCGGGTAAGGGCTACACCTTC.

V is TRBV9 and J is TRBJ2-3; D perhaps matches TRBD1 (5 bases). The CDR3 is 17 amino acids. Per the germline V gene, CDR1 is SGDLS and CDR2 is YYNGEE. V lost 0 bases and J 0 bases, leaving 14 bases between the germline ends. The CDR3 nucleotides read TGTGCCAGCAGCGTAGGACAGAATTTCGCTAGCACAGATACGCAGTATTTT. Its protein product is CASSVGQNFASTDTQYF.